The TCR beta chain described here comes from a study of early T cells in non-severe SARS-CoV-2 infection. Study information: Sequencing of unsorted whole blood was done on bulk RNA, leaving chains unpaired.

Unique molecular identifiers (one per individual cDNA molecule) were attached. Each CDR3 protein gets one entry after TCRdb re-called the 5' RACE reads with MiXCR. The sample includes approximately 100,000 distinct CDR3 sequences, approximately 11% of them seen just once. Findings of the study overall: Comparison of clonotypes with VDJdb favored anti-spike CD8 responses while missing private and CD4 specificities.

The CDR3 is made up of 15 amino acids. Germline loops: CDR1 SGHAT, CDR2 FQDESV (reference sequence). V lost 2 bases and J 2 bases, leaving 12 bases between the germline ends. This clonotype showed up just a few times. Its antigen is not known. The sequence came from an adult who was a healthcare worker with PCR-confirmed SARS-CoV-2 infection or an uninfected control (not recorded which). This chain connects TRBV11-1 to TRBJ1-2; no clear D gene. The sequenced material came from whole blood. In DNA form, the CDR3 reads TGTGCCAGCAGCTTAATGGCTGCTGAAAACTATGGCTACACCTTC. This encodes CASSLMAAENYGYTF.